Sequencing of this TCR beta chain was carried out in a study of T cell responses to AZD1222 COVID-19 vaccine. Regarding the study as a whole: Unmutated regions of variants are reportedly targeted by nearly half of spike-specific TCRs.

This CDR3 is built from 16 residues. Trimming cost V 3 bases and J 2 bases; bases outside gene matches: 6. Germline CDR1 reads KGHSH; CDR2 reads LQKENI. About this clone itself: Its cognate antigen is unknown.

Only in-frame clones appear in the TCRdb table, and some are missing; sequencing was by immunoSEQ multiplex PCR. The sample includes about 190,000 clones, 85% to 95% of them seen just once. The chain uses TRBV18 and TRBJ2-3; TRBD2 aligns across 9 bases. The clonotype comes from an adult in good health. This material consisted of peripheral blood, taken on day 0 of AZD1222 vaccination. CDR3 sequence: CASSPQGTSSTDTQYF. DNA of the CDR3: TGTGCCAGCTCACCCCAAGGGACTAGCTCCACAGATACGCAGTATTTT.